What follows describes a single T cell receptor (beta chain). MiXCR was run by TCRdb on the RT-PCR reads, yielding one entry per CDR3 protein. The profile covers 920,000 or so distinct CDR3 sequences, with roughly 17% appearing a single time and approximately 5.9% taken by the ten largest. The sample originates from a study of patients and donors after allogeneic stem cell transplantation. Material: blood, either unsorted or a sorted T cell fraction (not recorded which). This sequence originates from a human donor who was either an allogeneic HSCT recipient or a stem cell or donor lymphocyte infusion donor (not recorded which). It is not recorded whose cells these are; they may come from a transplant donor.

In nucleotides, the CDR3 is TGTGCCTGGAGTTTCGCGGGAATGGGCTACGAGCAGTACTTC. Translation gives CAWSFAGMGYEQYF. The chain has TRBV30 and TRBJ2-7, with D possibly TRBD2 on 6 matching bases. Trimming left V 2 bases short and J 3 bases short, with 14 bases between. Per germline, CDR1 GTSNPN and CDR2 SVGIG (reference sequence). The CDR3 covers 14 residues.